Given below is one T cell receptor beta chain in context. Its antigen is not identified. This sample includes further DNA sequences coding for the same CDR3. This record belongs to a study of shared clonotypes between healthy human individuals. Clones were sequenced by immunoSEQ multiplex PCR, and TCRdb holds only the in-frame ones, with some missing. The sample includes about 2.1 million clones, 85% to 95% of them seen just once. V was pared by 2 bases and J by 0 bases, with 8 bases between. The germline V gene has CDR1 MNHEY and CDR2 SMNVEV (reference sequence). This CDR3 region has 15 residues. General observations from the study: Four donors held around 5% of naive CD4 clonotypes in common. An effect of sequencing depth on clonotype sharing among donors was expected.

CD8 cells classed as naive were CD45RO-negative and positively selected for CCR7, excluding terminally differentiated effector memory CD45RA+ cells. The TCR sequence derives from a man between 18 and 29 years old in good health. Some clones in this sample may be carry-over from other donors' samples. This chain joins TRBV27 and TRBJ2-1, with D unclear. Sequencing was done on a sample of naive CD8+ T cells from PBMCs. The CDR3: CASSLRGVSYNEQFF. In DNA form, the CDR3 reads TGTGCCAGCAGTTTACGCGGAGTCTCCTACAATGAGCAGTTCTTC.